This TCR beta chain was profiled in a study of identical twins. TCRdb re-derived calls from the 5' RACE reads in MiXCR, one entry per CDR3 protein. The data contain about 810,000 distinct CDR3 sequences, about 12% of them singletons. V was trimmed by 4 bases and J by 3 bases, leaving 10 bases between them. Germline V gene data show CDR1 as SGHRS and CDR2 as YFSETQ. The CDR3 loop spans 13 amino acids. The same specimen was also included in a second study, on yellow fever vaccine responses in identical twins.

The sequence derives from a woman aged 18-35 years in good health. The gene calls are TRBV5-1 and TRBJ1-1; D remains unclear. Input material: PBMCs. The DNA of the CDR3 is TGCGCCAGCAGCCCGATGGTGGACACTGAAGCTTTCTTT. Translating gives CASSPMVDTEAFF.